This T cell receptor (beta chain) was captured in a study of blood T cell repertoires in COVID-19. Whole-study context: There were acute and convalescent COVID-19 samples, and they came from the United States, Italy and Spain. Nucleic acid was either cDNA or gDNA, and it came from T cells, B-cell-depleted T cells, or PBMCs.

V lost 5 bases and J lost 3; bases outside the gene matches: 6. The CDR3 is 14 amino acids. Germline V gene sequence: CDR1 MDHEN, CDR2 SYDVKM. Source study methods: From reference gene primer amplification, estimates of nucleated cell counts were derived. Method: immunoSEQ multiplex PCR; TCRdb's copy keeps in-frame clones and lacks some. Clone size and the V and J calls come from that table; the DNA yielded D and trimming. The data show roughly 150,000 clones, with more than 65% seen just once and 9.5% to 13% held by the top ten. This TCR was sampled from a man in his 70s with active or convalescent COVID-19. The chain couples TRBV28 to TRBJ2-7; the match to TRBD1 covers 8 bases. Sequencing used peripheral blood. The CDR3 sequence: CASSGTGRRYEQYF. The CDR3 DNA reads as TGTGCCAGCAGTGGGACAGGTAGACGCTACGAGCAGTACTTC. Using reference TRBV28 and TRBJ2-7 for the parts outside the CDR3, the full variable domain is DVKVTQSSRYLVKRTGEKVFLECVQDMDHENMFWYRQDPGLGLRLIYFSYDVKMKEKGDIPEGYSVSREKKERFSLILESASTNQTSMYLCASSGTGRRYEQYFGPGTRLTVT.